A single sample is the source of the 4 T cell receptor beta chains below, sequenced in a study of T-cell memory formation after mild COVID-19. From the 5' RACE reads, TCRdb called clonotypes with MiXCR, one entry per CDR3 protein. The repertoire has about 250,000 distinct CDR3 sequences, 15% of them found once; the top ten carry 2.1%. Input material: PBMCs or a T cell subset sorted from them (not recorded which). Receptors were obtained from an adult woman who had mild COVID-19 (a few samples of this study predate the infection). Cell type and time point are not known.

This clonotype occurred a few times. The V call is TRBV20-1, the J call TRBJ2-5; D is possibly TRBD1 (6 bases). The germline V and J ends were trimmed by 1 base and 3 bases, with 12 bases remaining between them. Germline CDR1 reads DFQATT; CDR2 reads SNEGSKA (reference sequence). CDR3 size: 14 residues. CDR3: CSARAPTGKETQYF. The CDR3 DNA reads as TGCAGTGCTAGAGCGCCGACAGGAAAAGAGACCCAGTACTTC.

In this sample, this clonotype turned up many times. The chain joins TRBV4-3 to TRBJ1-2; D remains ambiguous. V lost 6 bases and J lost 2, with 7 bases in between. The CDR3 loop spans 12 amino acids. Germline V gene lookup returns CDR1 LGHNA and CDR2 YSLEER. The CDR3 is CASSKQNYGYTF. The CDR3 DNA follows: TGCGCCAGCAGTAAGCAGAACTATGGCTACACCTTC.

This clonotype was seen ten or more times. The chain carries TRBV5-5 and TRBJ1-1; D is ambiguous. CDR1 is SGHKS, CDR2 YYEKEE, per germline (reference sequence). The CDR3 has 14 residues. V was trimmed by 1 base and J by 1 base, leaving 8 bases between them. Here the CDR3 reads CASSLLVENTEAFF. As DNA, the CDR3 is TGTGCCAGCAGCTTGTTGGTAGAGAACACTGAAGCTTTCTTT.

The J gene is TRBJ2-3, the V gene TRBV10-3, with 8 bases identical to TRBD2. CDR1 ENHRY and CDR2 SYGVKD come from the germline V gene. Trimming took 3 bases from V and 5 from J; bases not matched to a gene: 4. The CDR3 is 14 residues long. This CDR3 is CAISEGLAGDTQYF. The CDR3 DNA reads TGTGCCATCAGTGAAGGGCTAGCGGGAGATACGCAGTATTTT.